This T cell receptor (beta chain) was obtained from a study of sequential checkpoint blockade in melanoma. The sample's treatment: randomized to nivolumab then ipilimumab (arm A) or the reverse (arm B). TCRdb keeps only in-frame clones here, not all; method: immunoSEQ multiplex PCR. The data contain under 25,000 clones, around 75% of them seen just once; the ten biggest clones take up around 21%. The V and J ends lost 6 bases and 3 bases respectively, with 18 bases between them. Germline CDR1 reads MDHEN; CDR2 reads SYDVKM. This CDR3 contains 16 residues. The V and J genes are TRBV28 and TRBJ1-5, with D tentatively TRBD1 (5 bases). This specimen consisted of CD8+ T cells sorted from blood (inferred from file names), obtained from a patient given nivolumab and ipilimumab in sequence. This TCR came from a human donor with melanoma. The CDR3 loop is CASSLRDKLDNQPQHF. For the CDR3, the DNA is TGTGCCAGCAGCCTCAGGGATAAGTTAGACAATCAGCCCCAGCATTTT. Complete variable domain (other parts from reference TRBV28 and TRBJ1-5): DVKVTQSSRYLVKRTGEKVFLECVQDMDHENMFWYRQDPGLGLRLIYFSYDVKMKEKGDIPEGYSVSREKKERFSLILESASTNQTSMYLCASSLRDKLDNQPQHFGDGTRLSIL.